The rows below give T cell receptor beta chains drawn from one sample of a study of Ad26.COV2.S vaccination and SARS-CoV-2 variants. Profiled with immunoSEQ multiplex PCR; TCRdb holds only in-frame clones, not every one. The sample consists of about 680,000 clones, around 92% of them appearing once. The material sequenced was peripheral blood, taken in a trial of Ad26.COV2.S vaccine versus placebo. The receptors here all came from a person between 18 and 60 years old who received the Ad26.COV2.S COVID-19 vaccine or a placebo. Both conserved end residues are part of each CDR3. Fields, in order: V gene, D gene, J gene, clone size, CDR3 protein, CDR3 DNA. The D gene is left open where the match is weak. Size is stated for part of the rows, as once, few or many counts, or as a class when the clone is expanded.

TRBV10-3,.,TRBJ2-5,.,CAIKEGVSETQYF,TGTGCCATCAAGGAGGGGGTTAGTGAGACCCAGTACTTC
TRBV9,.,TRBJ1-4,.,CASSVGQYNEKLFF,TGTGCCAGCAGCGTAGGACAGTATAATGAAAAACTGTTTTTT
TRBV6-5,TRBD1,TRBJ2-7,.,CASSRTGLDSYEQYF,TGTGCCAGCAGTCGGACAGGGTTGGATTCCTACGAGCAGTACTTC
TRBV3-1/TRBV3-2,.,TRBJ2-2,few,CASSQVNTGELFF,TGTGCCAGCAGCCAAGTCAACACCGGGGAGCTGTTTTTT
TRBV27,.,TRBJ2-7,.,CASRGPRGYEQYF,TGTGCCAGCAGGGGACCGAGGGGCTACGAGCAGTACTTC
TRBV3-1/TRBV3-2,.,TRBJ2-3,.,CASSRSTDFTDTQYF,TGTGCCAGCAGCCGGTCGACGGACTTCACAGATACGCAGTATTTT
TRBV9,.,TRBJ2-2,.,CASSADGTGELFF,TGTGCCAGCAGTGCCGACGGTACCGGGGAGCTGTTTTTT
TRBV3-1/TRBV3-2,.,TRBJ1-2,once,CASSQDLMYYGYTF,TGTGCCAGCAGCCAAGACTTGATGTACTATGGCTACACCTTC
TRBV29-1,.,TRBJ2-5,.,CSVVLGGRRPETQYF,TGCAGCGTTGTGTTGGGTGGGAGACGCCCGGAGACCCAGTACTTC
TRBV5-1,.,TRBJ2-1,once,CASSGGTFRGNEQFF,TGCGCCAGCAGCGGGGGGACATTCCGGGGCAATGAGCAGTTCTTC
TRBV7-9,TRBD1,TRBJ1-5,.,CASSSANGQGVNQPQHF,TGTGCCAGCAGCTCGGCGAATGGGCAGGGGGTGAATCAGCCCCAGCATTTT
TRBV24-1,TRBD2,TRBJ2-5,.,CATSDHGTSGIQETQYF,TGTGCCACCAGTGACCATGGGACTAGCGGGATACAAGAGACCCAGTACTTC
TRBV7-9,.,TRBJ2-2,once,CASSLGAGGPTNTGELFF,TGTGCCAGCAGCTTAGGGGCCGGGGGGCCCACGAACACCGGGGAGCTGTTTTTT
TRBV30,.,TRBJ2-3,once,CAWSVPGTGRADTQYF,TGTGCCTGGAGTGTACCGGGGACGGGGCGCGCAGATACGCAGTATTTT